The next 22 T cell receptor beta chains were all read from a single sample in a study of CD4 T cells in relation to SARS-CoV-2 and coronaviruses. TCRdb keeps only in-frame clones here, not all; method: immunoSEQ multiplex PCR. Of 20,000 or so clones listed, roughly 78% were seen once; the top ten hold approximately 19%. CD4+ T cells from unexposed donors were obtained before the COVID-19 pandemic (2011-2018). CD4+ T cells were isolated from the cells after 10 days of culture. Their cognate antigens are unknown. Material: CD4+ T cells from PBMCs, cultured in vitro. The receptors derive from a human donor in good health.

CDR3 sequence reads: CASRPTSGRTGELFF. The CDR3 DNA sequence: TGCGCCAGCAGACCGACTAGCGGGAGAACCGGGGAGCTGTTTTTT. The chain couples TRBV5-1 to TRBJ2-2; TRBD2 aligns across 12 bases. Germline values: CDR1 SGHRS, CDR2 YFSETQ. CDR3 size: 15 residues. V lost 5 bases and J lost 5; bases outside the gene matches: 4.

This clone was detected once. The genes are TRBV10-1 and TRBJ1-1; D not certain. Germline CDR1 WNHNN, CDR2 SYGVQD (reference sequence). This CDR3 is built from 13 residues. The V end was cut by 6 bases, the J end by 0 bases, with 8 bases between. CDR3 loop: CASRQSLNTEAFF. CDR3 in DNA: TGCGCCAGCAGGCAATCACTGAACACTGAAGCTTTCTTT.

In this sample, this clone turned up a few times. This chain uses TRBV3-1 (or the pseudogene TRBV3-2) with TRBJ1-1, with D unresolved. CDR3 length: 15 residues. V was pared by 1 base and J by 2 bases, with 11 bases between. Germline CDR1 reads LGHDT; CDR2 reads YNNKEL (reference sequence). CDR3 sequence: CASSQGANVNTEAFF. The DNA for the CDR3 is TGTGCCAGCAGCCAAGGGGCCAATGTTAACACTGAAGCTTTCTTT.

V and J are TRBV10-1 and TRBJ1-1; no clear D gene. Trimming left V 5 bases short and J 2 bases short, with 6 bases between. Germline lookup yields CDR1 WNHNN and CDR2 SYGVQD (reference sequence). There are 12 residues in the CDR3. CDR3 coding DNA: TGCGCCAGCAGTTCAGGAAACACTGAAGCTTTCTTT. This sequence encodes CASSSGNTEAFF.

The chain employs TRBV5-6 and TRBJ2-6; TRBD2 is a possible D gene (6 bases). CDR1 and CDR2 (germline): SGHDT, YYEEEE. Trimming pared 2 bases from V and 2 bases from J, leaving 8 bases between. The CDR3 is 15 residues long. CDR3 coding DNA: TGTGCCAGCAGCTTCGGGAGTGCTGGGGCCAACGTCCTGACTTTC. Amino acid sequence: CASSFGSAGANVLTF.

In this sample, this clone turned up a few times. The chain uses TRBV6-5 and TRBJ1-6, with a tentative D call TRBD1 (6 bases). The CDR3 is 15 residues long. Deletions cut 0 bases from V and 8 bases from J, with 11 bases between. Germline CDR1 is MNHEY and CDR2 is SVGAGI. CDR3 in amino acids: CASSYSWGRYSPLHF. The CDR3 region has the DNA TGTGCCAGCAGTTACTCGTGGGGGCGGTATTCACCCCTCCACTTT.

The chain joins TRBV5-1 to TRBJ2-2; D is unclear. Germline CDR1 is SGHRS and CDR2 is YFSETQ. The CDR3 runs 13 residues. Between the trimmed V and J ends, which lost 3 bases and 2 bases, there was a span of 5 bases. CDR3 DNA sequence: TGCGCCAGCAGCTGGGGTAACACCGGGGAGCTGTTTTTT. This translates into CASSWGNTGELFF. The entire variable domain, with the rest obtained from reference TRBV5-1 and TRBJ2-2, is as follows: KAGVTQTPRYLIKTRGQQVTLSCSPISGHRSVSWYQQTPGQGLQFLFEYFSETQRNKGNFPGRFSGRQFSNSRSEMNVSTLELGDSALYLCASSWGNTGELFFGEGSRLTVL.

This chain links TRBV6-5 with TRBJ2-1; perhaps TRBD2 as D (5 bases). This CDR3 is 14 amino acids long. Germline CDR1 MNHEY, CDR2 SVGAGI. The V end lost 11 bases, the J end lost 4 bases, and 18 bases lay between the germline ends. The CDR3 reads CACKFTGMYNEQFF. CDR3 in DNA: TGTGCCTGCAAGTTTACCGGGATGTACAATGAGCAGTTCTTC.

V and J are TRBV7-3 and TRBJ2-3; D may be TRBD1 (5 bases). Trimming took 5 bases from V and 2 from J, leaving 11 bases between them. This CDR3 comprises 14 residues. From germline, CDR1 is SGHTA and CDR2 FQGTGA. CDR3 amino acids: CASSPTATTDTQYF. DNA for the CDR3: TGTGCCAGCAGCCCGACAGCCACCACAGATACGCAGTATTTT.

The gene calls are TRBV11-3 and TRBJ2-3; D remains ambiguous. The CDR3 runs to 13 residues. Germline CDR1 is SGHNT and CDR2 is YENEEA. V gave up 2 bases and J gave up 4 bases, with 7 bases separating them. The CDR3 here is CASSLSSPDTQYF. CDR3 coding DNA: TGTGCCAGCAGCTTAAGTTCCCCAGATACGCAGTATTTT.

The V call is TRBV7-3, the J call TRBJ1-1; D gene uncertain. The ends were cut back, 5 bases at V and 1 base at J, with 8 bases in the middle. CDR1 SGHTA and CDR2 FQGTGA come from the germline V gene. The CDR3 sequence is 13 residues long. The CDR3 nucleotides read TGTGCCAGCAGCCCGCAAGGGAACACTGAAGCTTTCTTT. It codes for CASSPQGNTEAFF.

The gene calls are TRBV27 and TRBJ1-1; 9 bases line up with TRBD1. J lost 4 bases, V lost 3 bases, and 6 bases had no gene match. The CDR3 extends over 15 amino acids. The germline CDR1 and CDR2 sequences are MNHEY and SMNVEV (reference sequence). CDR3 nucleotide sequence: TGTGCCAGCAGTTTTACCGGGACAGGGCTCACTGAAGCTTTCTTT. Protein product: CASSFTGTGLTEAFF.

The chain combines TRBV19 with TRBJ1-1; 10 nucleotides match TRBD1. This CDR3 is built from 12 residues. Per the germline V gene, CDR1 is LNHDA and CDR2 is SQIVND (reference sequence). V gave up 5 bases and J gave up 9 bases; unmatched junction bases: 3. The CDR3: CASSEDRGKAFF. CDR3 DNA: TGTGCCAGTAGTGAGGACAGGGGGAAAGCTTTCTTT.

J is TRBJ1-2 and V is TRBV3-1 (or the pseudogene TRBV3-2), with D maybe TRBD1 (5 bases). V shed 0 bases and J shed 1 base, with 18 bases lying between them. The CDR3 runs to 18 residues. The germline V gene encodes CDR1 LGHDT and CDR2 YNNKEL (reference sequence). The CDR3 DNA reads TGTGCCAGCAGCCAAGACCCGGGACTTTTACAGCTTAACTATGGCTACACCTTC. Amino acids: CASSQDPGLLQLNYGYTF.

This clone was detected only a few times. The chain joins TRBV7-8 to TRBJ2-1; TRBD2 matches 15 bases. The CDR3 sequence is 16 residues long. Unmatched junction bases numbered 5, after V lost 0 bases and J lost 11 bases. Germline lookup yields CDR1 SGHVS and CDR2 FQNEAQ. In DNA form, the CDR3 reads TGTGCCAGCAGCTTAGCTGGACTAGCGGGAGGGATTAAGCAGTTCTTC. Translating it yields CASSLAGLAGGIKQFF.

The chain is built from TRBV10-3 and TRBJ2-1; 9 bases line up with TRBD2. V lost 5 bases and J lost 0; bases outside the gene matches: 5. The CDR3 extends over 16 amino acids. CDR1 ENHRY and CDR2 SYGVKD come from the germline V gene. The CDR3 protein is CAISRLADSSYNEQFF. The CDR3 nucleotides are TGTGCCATCAGTCGACTAGCGGATAGCTCCTACAATGAGCAGTTCTTC.

This clone has only one observation. CDR3 in DNA: TGTGCCAGCAGTAGTGTAGGTTTCACCTACGAGCAGTACTTC. This encodes CASSSVGFTYEQYF. The rearrangement links TRBV6-6 to TRBJ2-7; D unclear. V lost 5 bases to trimming and J lost 2 bases, with 13 bases between them. The CDR3 is 14 amino acids. Germline V gene lookup returns CDR1 MNHNY and CDR2 SVGAGI (reference sequence).

This clone appeared a single time. This rearrangement joins TRBV28 to TRBJ1-5; D perhaps matches TRBD1 (5 bases). Deletions cut 10 bases from V and 2 bases from J, with 9 bases between. Germline loops: CDR1 MDHEN, CDR2 SYDVKM. The CDR3 is made up of 12 amino acids. CDR3 loop: CATQGGNQPQHF. DNA of the CDR3: TGTGCCACCCAGGGAGGCAATCAGCCCCAGCATTTT.

The chain is built from TRBV30 and TRBJ1-1; no clear D gene. The V end was cut by 5 bases, the J end by 1 base, with 8 bases between. Germline CDR1 reads GTSNPN; CDR2 reads SVGIG (reference sequence). The CDR3 extends over 12 amino acids. In DNA form, the CDR3 reads TGTGCCTGGGGTACGGGGAACACTGAAGCTTTCTTT. It codes for CAWGTGNTEAFF.

This chain joins TRBV7-3 and TRBJ2-1; 10 bases are a match to TRBD1. Germline CDR1 SGHTA, CDR2 FQGTGA. Trimming removed 5 bases from V and 6 bases from J; junction bases left unmatched: 10. The CDR3 consists of 16 residues. This CDR3 reads CASSTGPGQGINEQFF. CDR3 sequence (DNA): TGTGCCAGCAGCACGGGGCCGGGACAGGGGATCAATGAGCAGTTCTTC.

This chain uses TRBV30 with TRBJ1-6; 7 positions match TRBD1. CDR1 and CDR2 (germline): GTSNPN, SVGIG (reference sequence). V shed 4 bases and J 7 bases; nucleotides not matched to a gene: 4. This CDR3 is 13 amino acids long. The CDR3 DNA follows: TGTGCCTGGATGGGACAGTCCAATTCACCCCTCCACTTT. Residues: CAWMGQSNSPLHF.

The chain combines TRBV2 with TRBJ2-7, with 9 bases identical to TRBD1. CDR3 length: 15 amino acids. The germline V gene has CDR1 SNHLY and CDR2 FYNNEI. Trimming cost V 1 base and J 1 base; bases outside gene matches: 2. CDR3 nucleotides: TGTGCCAGCAGTGAAGGAGGGACAGGGTCCTACGAGCAGTACTTC. Translation: CASSEGGTGSYEQYF.